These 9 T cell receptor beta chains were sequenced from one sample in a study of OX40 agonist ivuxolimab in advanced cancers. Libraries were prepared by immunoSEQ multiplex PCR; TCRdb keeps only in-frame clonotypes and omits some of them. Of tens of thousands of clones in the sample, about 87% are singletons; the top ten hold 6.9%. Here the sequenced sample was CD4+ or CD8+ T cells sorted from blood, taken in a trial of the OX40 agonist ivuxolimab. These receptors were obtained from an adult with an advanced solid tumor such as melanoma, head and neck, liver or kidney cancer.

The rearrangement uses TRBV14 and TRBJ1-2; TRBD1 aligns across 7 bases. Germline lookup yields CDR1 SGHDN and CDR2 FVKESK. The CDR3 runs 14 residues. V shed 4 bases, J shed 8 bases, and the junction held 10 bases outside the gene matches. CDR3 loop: CASSPNLQGLGYTF. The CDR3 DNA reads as TGTGCCAGCAGCCCGAATCTACAGGGGTTGGGCTACACCTTC.

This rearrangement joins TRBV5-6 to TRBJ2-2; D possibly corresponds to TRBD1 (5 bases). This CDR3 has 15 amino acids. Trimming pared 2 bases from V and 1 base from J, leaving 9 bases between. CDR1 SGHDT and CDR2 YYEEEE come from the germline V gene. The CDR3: CASSFVGQNTGELFF. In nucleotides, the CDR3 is TGTGCCAGCAGCTTCGTCGGACAGAACACCGGGGAGCTGTTTTTT.

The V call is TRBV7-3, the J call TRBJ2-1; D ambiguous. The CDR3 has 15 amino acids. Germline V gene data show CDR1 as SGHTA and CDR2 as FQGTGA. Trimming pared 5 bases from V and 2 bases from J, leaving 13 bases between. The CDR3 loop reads CASSIAGRAYNEQFF. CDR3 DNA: TGTGCCAGCAGCATCGCTGGGCGTGCCTACAATGAGCAGTTCTTC.

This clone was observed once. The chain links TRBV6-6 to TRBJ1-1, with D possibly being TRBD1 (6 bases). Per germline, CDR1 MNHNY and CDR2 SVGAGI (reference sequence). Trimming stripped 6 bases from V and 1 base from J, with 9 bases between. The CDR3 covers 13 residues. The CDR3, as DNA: TGTGCCAGCAGCGCAGGGGCGAACACTGAAGCTTTCTTT. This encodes CASSAGANTEAFF.

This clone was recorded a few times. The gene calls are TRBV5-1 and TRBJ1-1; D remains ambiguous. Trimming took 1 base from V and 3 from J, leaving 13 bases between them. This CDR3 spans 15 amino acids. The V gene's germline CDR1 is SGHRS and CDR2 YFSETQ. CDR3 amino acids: CASSLIIGGDTEAFF. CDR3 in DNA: TGCGCCAGCAGCTTGATCATCGGCGGAGACACTGAAGCTTTCTTT.

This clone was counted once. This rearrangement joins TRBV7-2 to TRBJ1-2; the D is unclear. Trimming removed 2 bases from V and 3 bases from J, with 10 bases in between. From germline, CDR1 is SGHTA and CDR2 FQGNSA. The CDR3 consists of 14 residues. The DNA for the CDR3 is TGTGCCAGCAGCTTATCCGACATCGACTATGGCTACACCTTC. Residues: CASSLSDIDYGYTF.

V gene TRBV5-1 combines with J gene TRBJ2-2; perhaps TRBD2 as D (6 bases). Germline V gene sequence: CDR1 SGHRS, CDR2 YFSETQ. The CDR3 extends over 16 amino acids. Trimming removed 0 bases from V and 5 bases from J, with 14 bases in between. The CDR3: CASSLEGGLDTGELFF. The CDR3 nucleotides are TGCGCCAGCAGCTTGGAGGGAGGCCTTGATACCGGGGAGCTGTTTTTT. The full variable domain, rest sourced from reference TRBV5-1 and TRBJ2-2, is KAGVTQTPRYLIKTRGQQVTLSCSPISGHRSVSWYQQTPGQGLQFLFEYFSETQRNKGNFPGRFSGRQFSNSRSEMNVSTLELGDSALYLCASSLEGGLDTGELFFGEGSRLTVL.

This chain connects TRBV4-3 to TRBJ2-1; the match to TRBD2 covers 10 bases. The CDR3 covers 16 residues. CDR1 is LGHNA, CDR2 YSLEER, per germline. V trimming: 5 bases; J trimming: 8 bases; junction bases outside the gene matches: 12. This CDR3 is CASSTGGAGGWDEQFF. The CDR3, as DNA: TGCGCCAGCAGCACCGGAGGAGCGGGAGGGTGGGATGAGCAGTTCTTC.

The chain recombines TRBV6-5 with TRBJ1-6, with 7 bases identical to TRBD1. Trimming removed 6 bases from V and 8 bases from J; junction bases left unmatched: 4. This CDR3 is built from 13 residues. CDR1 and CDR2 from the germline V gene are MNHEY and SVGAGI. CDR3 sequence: CASSRDRDSPLHF. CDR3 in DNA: TGTGCCAGCAGCCGGGACAGAGATTCACCCCTCCACTTT.